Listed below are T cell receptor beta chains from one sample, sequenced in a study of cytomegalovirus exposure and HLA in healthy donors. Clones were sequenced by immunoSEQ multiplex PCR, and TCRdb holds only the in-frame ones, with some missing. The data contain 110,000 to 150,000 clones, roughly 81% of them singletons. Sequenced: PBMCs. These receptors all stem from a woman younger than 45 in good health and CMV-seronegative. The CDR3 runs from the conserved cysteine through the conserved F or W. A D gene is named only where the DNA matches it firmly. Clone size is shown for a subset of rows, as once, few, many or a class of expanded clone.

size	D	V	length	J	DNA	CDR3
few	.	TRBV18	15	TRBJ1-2	TGTGCCAGCTCACCCACGACACAAGCTAACTATGGCTACACCTTC	CASSPTTQANYGYTF
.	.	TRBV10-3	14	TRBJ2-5	TGTGCCATCAGTGTAACCAGGGCCGAAGAGACCCAGTACTTC	CAISVTRAEETQYF
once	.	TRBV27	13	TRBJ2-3	TGTGCCAGCAGTTTATCGGGAGTCAATACGCAGTATTTT	CASSLSGVNTQYF
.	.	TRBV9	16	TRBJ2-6	TGTGCCAGCAGCAGAGGGAGAACGTCAGGGGCCAACGTCCTGACTTTC	CASSRGRTSGANVLTF
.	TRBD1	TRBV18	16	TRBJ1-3	TGTGCCAGCTCACCAAGGGACAGGTTCTCTGGAAACACCATATATTTT	CASSPRDRFSGNTIYF
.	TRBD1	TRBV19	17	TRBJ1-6	TGTGCCAGTAGTATCCGAAACCTACAGGGGGCTGGTTCACCCCTCCACTTT	CASSIRNLQGAGSPLHF
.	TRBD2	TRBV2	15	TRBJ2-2	TGTGCCAGCAGTGGGGCGGGGGGGCAAACCGGGGAGCTGTTTTTT	CASSGAGGQTGELFF
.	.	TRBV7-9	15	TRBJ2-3	TGTGCCAGCAGCGCCGTGGGACAAAGCACAGATACGCAGTATTTT	CASSAVGQSTDTQYF
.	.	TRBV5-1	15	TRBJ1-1	TGCGCCAGCAGTCGGGATGGGGGGGGGAACACTGAAGCTTTCTTT	CASSRDGGGNTEAFF
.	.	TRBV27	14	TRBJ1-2	TGTGCCAGCAGTTTTCTGGGTGTCATCGGGGGCTACACCTTC	CASSFLGVIGGYTF